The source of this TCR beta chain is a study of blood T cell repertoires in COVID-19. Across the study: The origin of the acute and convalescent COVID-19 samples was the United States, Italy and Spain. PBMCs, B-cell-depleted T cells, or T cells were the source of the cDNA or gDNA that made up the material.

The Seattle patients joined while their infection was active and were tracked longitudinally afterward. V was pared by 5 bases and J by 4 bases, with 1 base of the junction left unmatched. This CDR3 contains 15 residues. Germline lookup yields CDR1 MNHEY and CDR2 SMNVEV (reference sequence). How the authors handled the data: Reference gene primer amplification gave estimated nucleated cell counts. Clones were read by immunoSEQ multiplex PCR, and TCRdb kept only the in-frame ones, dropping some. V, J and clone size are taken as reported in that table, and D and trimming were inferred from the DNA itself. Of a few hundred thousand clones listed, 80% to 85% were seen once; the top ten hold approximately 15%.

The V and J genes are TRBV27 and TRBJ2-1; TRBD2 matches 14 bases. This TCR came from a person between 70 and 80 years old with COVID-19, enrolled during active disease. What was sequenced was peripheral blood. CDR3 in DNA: TGTGCCAGCAGTCGGACTAGCGGGAGGTACAATGAGCAGTTCTTC. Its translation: CASSRTSGRYNEQFF.